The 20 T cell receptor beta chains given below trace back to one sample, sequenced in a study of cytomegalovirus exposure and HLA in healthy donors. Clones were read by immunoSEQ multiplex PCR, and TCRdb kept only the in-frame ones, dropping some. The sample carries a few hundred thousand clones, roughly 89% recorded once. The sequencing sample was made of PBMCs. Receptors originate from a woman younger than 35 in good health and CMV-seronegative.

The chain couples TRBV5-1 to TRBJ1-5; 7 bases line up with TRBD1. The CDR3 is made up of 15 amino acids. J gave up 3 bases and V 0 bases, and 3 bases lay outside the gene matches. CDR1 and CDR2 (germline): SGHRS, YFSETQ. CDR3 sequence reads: CASSLDGTVNQPQHF. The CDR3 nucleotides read TGCGCCAGCAGCTTGGATGGGACAGTCAATCAGCCCCAGCATTTT.

The CDR3 loop reads CASSPREGGGFNEQFF. CDR3 DNA sequence: TGTGCCAGCAGCCCAAGGGAGGGCGGGGGATTTAATGAGCAGTTCTTC. The chain joins TRBV5-6 to TRBJ2-1, with 7 bases matching TRBD2. Germline CDR1 and CDR2: SGHDT and YYEEEE. CDR3 length: 16 amino acids. The junction had 14 bases not matched to a gene; V was cut back by 4 bases and J by 7 bases.

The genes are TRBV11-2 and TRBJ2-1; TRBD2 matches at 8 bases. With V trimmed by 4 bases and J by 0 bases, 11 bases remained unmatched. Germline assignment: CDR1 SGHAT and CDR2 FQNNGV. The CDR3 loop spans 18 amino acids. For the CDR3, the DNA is TGTGCCAGCAGCTCCCTGGGCGGGGGGCCCAGCTCCTACAATGAGCAGTTCTTC. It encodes CASSSLGGGPSSYNEQFF.

The CDR3 loop is CASSIDLLDRYGYTF. CDR3 DNA: TGTGCCAGTAGTATAGATCTGCTAGACCGGTATGGCTACACCTTC. This chain connects TRBV19 to TRBJ1-2; D is unresolved. CDR1 and CDR2 (germline): LNHDA, SQIVND (reference sequence). The CDR3 loop spans 15 amino acids. Trimming cost V 0 bases and J 5 bases, with 13 bases left between them.

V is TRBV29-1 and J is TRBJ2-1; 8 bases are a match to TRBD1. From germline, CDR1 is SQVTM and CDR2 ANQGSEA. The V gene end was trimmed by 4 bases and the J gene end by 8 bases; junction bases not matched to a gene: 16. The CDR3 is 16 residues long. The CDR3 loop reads CSVGAGGLNRGHEQFF. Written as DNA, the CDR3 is TGCAGCGTTGGTGCAGGGGGCCTGAACCGGGGCCATGAGCAGTTCTTC.

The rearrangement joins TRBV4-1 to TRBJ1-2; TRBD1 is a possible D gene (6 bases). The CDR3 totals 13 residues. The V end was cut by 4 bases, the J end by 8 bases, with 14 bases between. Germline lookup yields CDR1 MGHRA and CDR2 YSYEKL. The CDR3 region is CASSPQGSRGYTF. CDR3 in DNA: TGCGCCAGCAGCCCCCAGGGGAGTAGGGGCTACACCTTC.

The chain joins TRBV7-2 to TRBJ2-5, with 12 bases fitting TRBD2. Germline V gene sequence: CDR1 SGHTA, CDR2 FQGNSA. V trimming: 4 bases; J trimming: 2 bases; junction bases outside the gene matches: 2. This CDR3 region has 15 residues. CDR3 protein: CASSSLAGGQETQYF. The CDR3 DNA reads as TGTGCCAGCAGCTCCCTAGCGGGGGGGCAAGAGACCCAGTACTTC.

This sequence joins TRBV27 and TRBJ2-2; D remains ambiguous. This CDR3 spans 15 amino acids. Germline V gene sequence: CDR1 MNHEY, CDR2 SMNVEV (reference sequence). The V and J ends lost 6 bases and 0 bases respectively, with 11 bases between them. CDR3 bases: TGTGCCAGCAGATTAGGGCTACCGAACACCGGGGAGCTGTTTTTT. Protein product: CASRLGLPNTGELFF.

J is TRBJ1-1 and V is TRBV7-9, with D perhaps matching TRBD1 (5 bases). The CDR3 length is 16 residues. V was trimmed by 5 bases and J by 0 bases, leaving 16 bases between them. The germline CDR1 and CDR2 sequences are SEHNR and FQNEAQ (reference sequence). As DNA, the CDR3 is TGTGCCAGCAGCCCCCACAGGACTATCATGAACACTGAAGCTTTCTTT. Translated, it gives CASSPHRTIMNTEAFF.

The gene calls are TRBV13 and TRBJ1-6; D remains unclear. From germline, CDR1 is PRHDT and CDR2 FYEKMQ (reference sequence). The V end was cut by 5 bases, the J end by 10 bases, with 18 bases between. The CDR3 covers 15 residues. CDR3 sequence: CASSVRTGIESPLHF. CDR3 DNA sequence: TGTGCCAGCAGCGTTCGGACGGGGATTGAATCACCCCTCCACTTT.

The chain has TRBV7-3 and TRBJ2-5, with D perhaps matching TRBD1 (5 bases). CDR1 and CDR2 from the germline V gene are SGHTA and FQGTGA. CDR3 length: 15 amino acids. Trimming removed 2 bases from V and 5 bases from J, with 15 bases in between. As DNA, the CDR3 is TGTGCCAGCAGCTTAGGGATGGCAGGGCGGGAGACCCAGTACTTC. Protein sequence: CASSLGMAGRETQYF.

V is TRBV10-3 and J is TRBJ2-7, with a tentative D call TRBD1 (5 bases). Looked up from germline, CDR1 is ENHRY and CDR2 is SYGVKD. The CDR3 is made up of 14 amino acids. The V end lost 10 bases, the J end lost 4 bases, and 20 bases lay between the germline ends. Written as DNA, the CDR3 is TGTGCCACTGGGGTCCAGGGTAGTTATTACGAGCAGTACGTC. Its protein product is CATGVQGSYYEQYV.

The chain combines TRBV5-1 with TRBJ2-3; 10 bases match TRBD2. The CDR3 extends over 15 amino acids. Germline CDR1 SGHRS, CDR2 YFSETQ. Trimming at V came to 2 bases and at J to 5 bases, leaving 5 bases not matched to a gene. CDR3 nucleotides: TGCGCCAGCAGCTTAAGCGGGGGGGTGTTAGATACGCAGTATTTT. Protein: CASSLSGGVLDTQYF.

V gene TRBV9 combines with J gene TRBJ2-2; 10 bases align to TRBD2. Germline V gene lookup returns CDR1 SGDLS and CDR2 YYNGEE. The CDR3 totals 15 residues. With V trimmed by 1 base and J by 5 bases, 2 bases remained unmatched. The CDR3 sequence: CASSVPSGGTGELFF. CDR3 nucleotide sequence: TGTGCCAGCAGCGTACCTAGCGGGGGAACCGGGGAGCTGTTTTTT.

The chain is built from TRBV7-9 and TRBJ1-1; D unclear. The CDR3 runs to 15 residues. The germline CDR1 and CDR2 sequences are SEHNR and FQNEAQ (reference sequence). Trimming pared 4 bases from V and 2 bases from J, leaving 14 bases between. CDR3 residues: CASSSVDGKNTEAFF. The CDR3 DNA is TGTGCCAGCAGCTCCGTGGACGGGAAAAACACTGAAGCTTTCTTT.

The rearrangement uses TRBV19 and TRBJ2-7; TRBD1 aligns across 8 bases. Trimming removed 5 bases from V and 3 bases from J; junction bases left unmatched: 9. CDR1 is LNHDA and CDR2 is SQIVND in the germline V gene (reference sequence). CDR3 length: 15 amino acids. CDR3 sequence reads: CASSARTGYGYEQYF. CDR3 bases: TGTGCCAGTAGTGCCCGGACAGGGTACGGCTACGAGCAGTACTTC.

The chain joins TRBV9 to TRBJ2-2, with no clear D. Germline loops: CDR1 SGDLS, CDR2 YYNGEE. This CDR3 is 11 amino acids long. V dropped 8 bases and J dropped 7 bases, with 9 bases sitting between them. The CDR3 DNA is TGTGCCAGTAGTAGAGTCGGGGAGCTGTTTTTT. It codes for CASSRVGELFF.

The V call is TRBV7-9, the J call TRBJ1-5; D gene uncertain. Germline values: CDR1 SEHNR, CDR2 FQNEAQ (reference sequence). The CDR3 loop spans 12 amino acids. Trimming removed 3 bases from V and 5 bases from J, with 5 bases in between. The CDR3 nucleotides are TGTGCCAGCAGCTTCTACGATCAGCCCCAGCATTTT. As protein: CASSFYDQPQHF. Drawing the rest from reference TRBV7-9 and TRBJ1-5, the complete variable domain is DTGVSQNPRHKITKRGQNVTFRCDPISEHNRLYWYRQTLGQGPEFLTYFQNEAQLEKSRLLSDRFSAERPKGSFSTLEIQRTEQGDSAMYLCASSFYDQPQHFGDGTRLSIL.

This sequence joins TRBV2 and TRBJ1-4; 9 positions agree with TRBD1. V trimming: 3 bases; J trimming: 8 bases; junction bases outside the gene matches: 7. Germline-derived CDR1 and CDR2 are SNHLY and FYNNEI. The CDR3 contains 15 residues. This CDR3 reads CASSEVDRGWEKLFF. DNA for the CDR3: TGTGCCAGCAGTGAGGTCGACAGGGGGTGGGAAAAACTGTTTTTT.

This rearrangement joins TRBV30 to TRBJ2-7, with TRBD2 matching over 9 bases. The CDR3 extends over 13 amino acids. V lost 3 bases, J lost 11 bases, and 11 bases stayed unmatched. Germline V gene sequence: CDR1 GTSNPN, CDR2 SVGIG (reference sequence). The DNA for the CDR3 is TGTGCCTGGAGCTTAGCGGGGGACGCTATGGAGTACTTC. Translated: CAWSLAGDAMEYF.